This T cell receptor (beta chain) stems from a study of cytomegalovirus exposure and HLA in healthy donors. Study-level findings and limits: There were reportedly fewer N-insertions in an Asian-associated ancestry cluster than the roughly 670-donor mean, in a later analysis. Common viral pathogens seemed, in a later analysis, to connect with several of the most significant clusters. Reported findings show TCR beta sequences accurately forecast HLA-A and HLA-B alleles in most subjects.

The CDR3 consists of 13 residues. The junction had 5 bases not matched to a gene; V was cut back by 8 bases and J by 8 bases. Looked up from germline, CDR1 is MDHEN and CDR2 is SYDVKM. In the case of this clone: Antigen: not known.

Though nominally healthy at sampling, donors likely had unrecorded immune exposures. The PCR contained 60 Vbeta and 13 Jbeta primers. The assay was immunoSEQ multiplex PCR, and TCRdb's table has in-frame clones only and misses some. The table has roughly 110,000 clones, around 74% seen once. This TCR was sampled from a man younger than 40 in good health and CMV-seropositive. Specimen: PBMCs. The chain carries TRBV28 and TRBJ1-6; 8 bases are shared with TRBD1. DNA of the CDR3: TGTGCCAGCCGGACAGGGCGAGATTCACCCCTCCACTTT. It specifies CASRTGRDSPLHF.